What follows describes a single TCR beta chain. Its antigen is still unknown. Time point described: persistent/refractory GD, antithyroid drugs over 5 years with positive TRAb. There was RNA extracted from PBMCs, and the TCR library was made from it. An endocrinology unit in Xi'an, China, supplied the patients. This sample stems from a study of regulatory T cells in long-lasting Graves disease. Points from the study as a whole: It was in persistent disease that TRBV28, TRBJ1-2 and TRBJ2-5 were favored. Newly diagnosed patients had higher TCR diversity than persistent Graves' patients did.

The TCR beta library used iRepertoire HTBI primers with Arm-PCR amplification of CDR3. Via MiXCR, TCRdb re-called the multiplex PCR reads, giving one row per CDR3 protein. The sample records a few hundred thousand distinct CDR3 sequences, around 20% being singletons. The CDR3 runs 13 residues. V dropped 2 bases and J dropped 2 bases, with 8 bases sitting between them. Looked up from germline, CDR1 is SGHTS and CDR2 is YDEGEE. The specimen was peripheral blood mononuclear cells (PBMCs), collected when the disease was refractory, from a patient treated with antithyroid drugs. The sequence derives from a female donor with Graves disease. The chain couples TRBV5-8 to TRBJ2-7, with D perhaps matching TRBD2 (5 bases). CDR3 nucleotides: TGTGCCAGCAGCTTTAACGGGGCCTACGAGCAGTACTTC. This translates into CASSFNGAYEQYF.